The T cell receptor beta chain described here comes from a study of blood T cell repertoires in COVID-19. Across the whole study: The United States, Italy and Spain were the sources of the acute and convalescent COVID-19 samples. Sample material is recorded as cDNA or gDNA derived from T cells, B-cell-depleted T cells, or PBMCs.

Per the authors' pipeline: Reference gene primer amplification in the assay estimated nucleated cell counts. The repertoire was sequenced with immunoSEQ multiplex PCR; TCRdb's copy has only in-frame clones and lacks some. V and J calls and clone size are as listed in that table; D and trimming were resolved from the DNA. The top ten hold about an eighth of the sample, which has fewer than 300,000 clones, around 85% seen once. Patients in Seattle were enrolled during active infection, then followed longitudinally. This clone was seen once. Trimming at V came to 4 bases and at J to 14 bases, leaving 9 bases not matched to a gene. The germline gives CDR1 MNHEY, CDR2 SVGAGI. The CDR3 runs 13 residues.

Sequenced material: peripheral blood. V gene TRBV6-5 combines with J gene TRBJ2-3; TRBD2 aligns across 10 bases. This clonotype was sampled from a woman in her twenties or thirties with COVID-19, enrolled during active disease. The CDR3: CASSSYSGGTPYF. The CDR3 nucleotides are TGTGCCAGCAGTTCCTATAGCGGGGGGACTCCGTATTTT.